This T cell receptor beta chain derives from a study of early T cells in non-severe SARS-CoV-2 infection. V was shortened by 2 bases and J by 2 bases, with 9 bases between the two germline ends. There are 13 residues in the CDR3. Germline CDR1 reads SQVTM; CDR2 reads ANQGSEA. This clonotype was detected many times. Via MiXCR, TCRdb re-called the 5' RACE reads, giving one row per CDR3 protein. The sample holds roughly 50,000 distinct CDR3 sequences, about 9.3% seen once. This receptor was obtained from an adult who was a healthcare worker with PCR-confirmed SARS-CoV-2 infection or an uninfected control (not recorded which). The chain links TRBV29-1 to TRBJ2-5; perhaps D is TRBD1 or TRBD2 (5 bases each). The sequenced sample consisted of whole blood. This CDR3 reads CSVELAGQETQYF. CDR3 DNA: TGCAGCGTTGAACTAGCAGGGCAAGAGACCCAGTACTTC.